The present entry profiles one T cell receptor beta chain with its context. No antigen is known for it. No base-level quality is on record; no much larger clone is a single base apart. The data were taken from a study of cytomegalovirus exposure and HLA in healthy donors (dated by TCRdb to between 2016 and 2019). With respect to the entire study: In an earlier analysis of some 550 of the donors, 276 Gb of sequence data and 117 million unique TCR beta sequences from 150 million to 200 million T cells were reported. About 280 gigabases of sequencing data and tens of millions of unique TCR sequences were included in an early release covering about 620 HLA-typed donors. Of the approximately 400 genotyped donors, 65% to 90% were placed in the genetic ancestry cluster associated with self-reported Caucasian donors. The study aimed to test whether cataloging public T cell receptors could reveal signatures of past pathogen exposure. The study used immunosequencing to profile the T cell repertoires of more than 650 subjects and linked those repertoires to cytomegalovirus serostatus. Besides the first cohort of under 700 subjects, a separate validation cohort made up of some 110 different subjects was used. High-throughput TCR immunosequencing, statistical association of individual TCRs with disease status, and machine learning were combined to predict cytomegalovirus infection status. In a later analysis, previously published TCR beta repertoires from some 640 donors were re-analyzed and high-resolution HLA genotyping was added so that TCR occurrence patterns could be studied. Rather than using new phenotypic data, the later analysis identified candidate immune exposures from TCR beta sequences and from how often those sequences occurred across donors. An earlier analysis of 587 of the donors used high-throughput TCR beta sequencing to judge whether each TCR beta V gene segment behaved as functional or pseudogenic. Donor age, sex, ethnicity and CMV serostatus were compiled together with the repertoire data. In a later genetic analysis, genome-wide SNP genotypes for about 55% of the 666 donors were used, and that subset was treated as a discovery cohort. Every repertoire in the discovery cohort had been generated on one and the same sequencing platform. Both class I and class II loci were covered by HLA typing, at four-digit resolution. Typing coverage varied by locus: roughly 629-640 donors for A, B, C, DRB1 and DQB1; roughly 500 for DQA1; around 610 for DPA1; approximately 450 for DPB1. Because of strong linkage in the cohort, roughly five DR-DQ haplotypes were treated as single units for association and clustering. Among some 400 genotyped donors of the cohort, an average of about 220,000 unique TCR beta nucleotide sequences was sequenced per donor, of which 15% to 20% were non-productive. On the study overall, not on this receptor specifically: Three of the identified cytomegalovirus-associated TCR beta chains were confirmed in vitro to be specific for cytomegalovirus antigens. When HLA alleles, especially DR and DQ, strongly co-occurred, attributing TCR associations to individual alleles was difficult. V-gene and J-gene trimming of TCR beta chains was associated with a missense DCLRE1C variant in a later genetic analysis, and the association was replicated in an independent cohort. A later analysis found that most CMV-associated TCR beta chains appeared HLA-restricted, with HLA associations seemingly driven largely by CMV exposure. Because some donors lacked HLA typing at each locus, the association tests relied only on the typed subset. Several of the top co-occurrence clusters appeared to be linked to parvovirus B19, influenza, CMV and Epstein-Barr virus, according to a later analysis. A cluster of highly shared sequence variants was judged likely to be a technical artifact of the sequencing pipeline. Because counts were too low, seventeen rarely observed V segments, including chromosome 9 orphons, were excluded from the earlier analysis of several hundred of the donors. While some public TCRs were present in many individuals, most TCR sequences turned up only very rarely across donors. In the study, some 160 TCR beta chains were listed as associated with cytomegalovirus. The cohort was sequenced for TCR beta chains only, and without alpha or paired-chain data the features that could be detected were limited. A further reported finding was that TCR beta sequences accurately predicted the HLA-A and HLA-B alleles for most subjects in the first cohort. The classifier was reported to diagnose cytomegalovirus status with high specificity and sensitivity in both the original and validation cohorts. Sequencing depth was assumed to be roughly uniform across donors in the presence/absence analyses, though that assumption may not hold. In a later analysis, TCR association rates were found to vary across HLA loci, with the most associated TCRs seen for DRB1 alleles and the fewest for HLA-C alleles. The authors suggested that the approach could potentially be generalized to other disease states and immunological phenotypes. Some IMGT-functional V segments, including TRBV6-2 and TRBV6-3, could not be distinguished by the 87-base-pair reads and were therefore excluded. Linkage disequilibrium might explain the correlated functional status among segregating V segments, but an unknown experimental factor could not be ruled out. The only immune exposure information available for the cohort was CMV serostatus. A later analysis associated roughly 17,000 TCR beta sequences with specific HLA alleles at a false discovery rate of 0.05. Broadly in line with IMGT annotations, most TCR beta V segments showed up in productive rearrangements about 87% or about 30% of the time in an earlier analysis of several hundred of the donors. In a later analysis, HLA-associated TCR beta chains showed more clonal expansion and lower generation probabilities than non-associated chains that were equally common. In a later genetic analysis, fewer N-insertions in productive TCRs were reported among donors in an Asian-associated ancestry cluster than the approximately 710-donor mean.

The cohort was made up of around 720 healthy bone marrow donors. Cohort members were all nominally healthy when sampled, although unrecorded immune exposures were likely present. The donor was CMV seronegative and was included in the group of hundreds of seronegative cohort members. Each donor provided a peripheral blood sample, and peripheral blood mononuclear cells were used for TCR beta sequencing. Genomic DNA was extracted from the blood cell samples with the Qiagen DNeasy Blood Extraction Kit. Germline trimming amounts to 6 bases on V and 7 bases on J, with 10 as the count of junction bases outside the gene matches. Sequences LNHDA (CDR1) and SQIVND (CDR2) are obtained from the germline V gene (reference sequence). The CDR3, cysteine through phenylalanine, is 14 amino acids long. Left in the record is the CDR3 DNA by itself, 42 bases read in frame from the first base. Library prep was done by the immunoSEQ multiplex PCR assay. For the multiplex PCR, a mixture combining 60 forward primers for TCR Vbeta segments and 13 reverse primers for TCR Jbeta segments was used. A multiplex PCR assay on genomic DNA amplified the CDR3 region of rearranged TCR beta genes. The amplified TCR beta libraries were sequenced on the Illumina HiSeq System as 87-base-pair reads. The paper's processing steps were these. A later analysis tallied tens of millions of unique TCR beta chains across the 550 to 850 repertoires, and approximately 12 million of those chains were shared by two or more donors. To remove PCR and sequencing errors, raw reads were error-corrected and collapsed into unique sequences using a nearest-neighbor algorithm that merged closely related sequences. To assign V, D and J gene segments, CDR3 sequences were aligned to IMGT reference sequences. For a sequence to be retained, a match of at least six nucleotides to both a V gene segment and a J gene segment was required. Rearrangements were called productive when the CDR3 lacked stop codons and stayed in frame with V and J; all others were non-productive. CDR3 was defined by IMGT convention, running from the second conserved V-encoded cysteine to the conserved J-encoded phenylalanine. The earlier analysis of some 540 of the donors excluded any sequence lacking an unambiguous match to a single V gene segment. An earlier analysis of a few hundred of the donors called V segments functional above 56.7% productive rearrangements and segregating when the between-donor standard deviation exceeded 5%. A statistical classification framework was built for diagnosing cytomegalovirus status from the catalog of TCR beta chain sequences. A later analysis assigned V and J genes by comparing TCR nucleotide sequences with IMGT/GENE-DB human TR gene sequences. A later analysis assigned CDR3 sequences and most-parsimonious VDJ recombination scenarios with the TCRdist pipeline. In a later analysis, each TCR beta chain was defined by its CDR3 amino acid sequence together with its V-gene family, and reads without a unique V-gene family were excluded. In a later analysis, 500 to 700 highly shared, low-generation-probability nucleotide sequences were removed to address suspected cross-contamination and a sequencing artifact. In a later analysis, a clonal expansion index was calculated for each public chain from normalized within-repertoire ranks of inferred template counts. Generation probabilities in a later analysis came from a VDJ recombination model fitted to out-of-frame rearrangements, and those results were checked against IGoR. A later analysis scored TCR-TCR, TCR-HLA and TCR-CMV co-occurrence with hypergeometric tests, applying a repertoire-size bias correction to TCR pairs. A later analysis estimated false discovery rates by permuting HLA or CMV assignments 20 times. In a later analysis, co-occurring TCRs were grouped with DBSCAN, and TCRdist sequence similarity was added when clustering was performed within HLA-allele-positive subsets. Repertoires with fewer than 30,000 or more than 120,000 public chains, plus five repertoires with anomalous nucleotide sharing, were excluded from co-occurrence clustering. This immuneACCESS table, as held by TCRdb, lists in-frame sequences with V and J called but not all clones. Of the missing ones, under half trace to an unresolved V gene in checked studies; the others have no known cause. V and J calls and clone size follow that table, whereas D and trimming were derived from the DNA. In this sample the table shows 170,000 or so clones, roughly 70% of which occur a single time. 2.9% of the sample goes to the ten largest clones.

The receptor was isolated from a male donor in good health and CMV-seronegative. This chain joins TRBV19 to TRBJ1-2; the junction holds 8 bases that match TRBD1. The specimen sequenced was PBMCs. The sequence in DNA is TGTGCCAGTAGCCCCGGACAGGGAGAGCTTGGCTACACCTTC. Translated, this is CASSPGQGELGYTF. The variable domain in full, with residues beyond the CDR3 obtained from the reference TRBV19 and TRBJ1-2 genes, is DGGITQSPKYLFRKEGQNVTLSCEQNLNHDAMYWYRQDPGQGLRLIYYSQIVNDFQKGDIAEGYSVSREKKESFPLTVTSAQKNPTAFYLCASSPGQGELGYTFGSGTRLTVV.